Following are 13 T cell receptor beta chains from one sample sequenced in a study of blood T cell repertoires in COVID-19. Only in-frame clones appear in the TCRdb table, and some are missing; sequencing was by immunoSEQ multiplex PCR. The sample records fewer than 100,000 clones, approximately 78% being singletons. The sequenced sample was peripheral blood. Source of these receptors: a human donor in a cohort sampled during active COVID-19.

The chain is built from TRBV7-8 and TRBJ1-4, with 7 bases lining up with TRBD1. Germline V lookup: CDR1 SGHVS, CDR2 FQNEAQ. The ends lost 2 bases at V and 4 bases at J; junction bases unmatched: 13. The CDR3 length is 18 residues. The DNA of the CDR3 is TGTGCCAGCAGCTTACATCGAGTCCCGGGACAGCTTAATGAAAAACTGTTTTTT. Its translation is CASSLHRVPGQLNEKLFF.

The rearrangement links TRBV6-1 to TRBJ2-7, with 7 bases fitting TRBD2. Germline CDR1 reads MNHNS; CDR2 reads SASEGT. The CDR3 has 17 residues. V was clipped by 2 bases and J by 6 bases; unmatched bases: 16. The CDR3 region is CASSEQEGGEGVAEQYF. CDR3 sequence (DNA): TGTGCCAGCAGTGAACAAGAGGGAGGGGAAGGGGTAGCCGAGCAGTACTTC.

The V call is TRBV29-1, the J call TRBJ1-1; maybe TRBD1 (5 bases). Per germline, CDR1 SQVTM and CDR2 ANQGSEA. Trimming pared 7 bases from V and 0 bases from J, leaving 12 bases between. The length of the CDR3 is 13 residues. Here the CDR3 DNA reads TGCAGCGGGACGGGGGTTCTGAACACTGAAGCTTTCTTT. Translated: CSGTGVLNTEAFF. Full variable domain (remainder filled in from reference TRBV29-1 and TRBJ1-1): SAVISQKPSRDICQRGTSLTIQCQVDSQVTMMFWYRQQPGQSLTLIATANQGSEATYESGFVIDKFPISRPNLTFSTLTVSNMSPEDSSIYLCSGTGVLNTEAFFGQGTRLTVV.

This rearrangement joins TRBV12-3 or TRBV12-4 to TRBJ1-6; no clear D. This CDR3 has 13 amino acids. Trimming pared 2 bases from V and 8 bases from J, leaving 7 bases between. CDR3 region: CASSLRRDSPLHF. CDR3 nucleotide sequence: TGTGCCAGCAGTTTAAGGAGGGATTCACCCCTCCACTTT.

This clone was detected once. CDR3 DNA sequence: TGTGCCAGCAGCGGGGGGGGCTTTTCGCAGGGAAACACCATATATTTT. Protein: CASSGGGFSQGNTIYF. The chain couples TRBV7-6 to TRBJ1-3; a weak D match, TRBD1 (6 bases). Germline V lookup: CDR1 SGHVS, CDR2 FNYEAQ. This CDR3 is 16 amino acids long. Trimming shortened V by 5 bases and J by 4 bases, and 18 bases separated the two germline ends.

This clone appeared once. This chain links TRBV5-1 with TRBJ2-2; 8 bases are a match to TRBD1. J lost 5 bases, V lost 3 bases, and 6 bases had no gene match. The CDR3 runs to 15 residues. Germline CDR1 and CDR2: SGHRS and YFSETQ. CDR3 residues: CASSWGQVLTGELFF. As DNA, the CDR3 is TGCGCCAGCAGCTGGGGACAGGTCTTAACCGGGGAGCTGTTTTTT.

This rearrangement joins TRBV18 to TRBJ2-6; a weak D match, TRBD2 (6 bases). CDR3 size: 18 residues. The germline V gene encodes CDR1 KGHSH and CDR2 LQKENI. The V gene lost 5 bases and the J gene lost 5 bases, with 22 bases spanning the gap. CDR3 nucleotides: TGTGCCAGCTCAGCTGGTTGGGACTTACAAAGTCGGGCCAACGTCCTGACTTTC. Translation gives CASSAGWDLQSRANVLTF.

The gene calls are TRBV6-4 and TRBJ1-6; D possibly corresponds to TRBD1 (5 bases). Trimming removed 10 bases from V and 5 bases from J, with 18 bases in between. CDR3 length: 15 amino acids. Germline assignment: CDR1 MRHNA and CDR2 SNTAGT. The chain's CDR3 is CATTTVLGNNSPLHF. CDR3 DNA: TGTGCCACCACGACAGTACTGGGGAATAATTCACCCCTCCACTTT.

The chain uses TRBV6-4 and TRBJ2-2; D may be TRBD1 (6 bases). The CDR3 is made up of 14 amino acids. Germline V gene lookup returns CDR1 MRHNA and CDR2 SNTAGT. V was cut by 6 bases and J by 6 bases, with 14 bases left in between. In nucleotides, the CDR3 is TGTGCCAGCAGGGAACAGGGTTTGGCCGGGGAGCTGTTTTTT. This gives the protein CASREQGLAGELFF.

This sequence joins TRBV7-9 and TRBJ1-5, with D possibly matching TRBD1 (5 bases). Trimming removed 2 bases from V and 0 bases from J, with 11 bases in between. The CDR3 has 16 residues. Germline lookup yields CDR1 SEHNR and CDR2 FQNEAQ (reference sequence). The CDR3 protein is CASSLSGGYSNQPQHF. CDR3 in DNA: TGTGCCAGCAGCTTAAGTGGGGGGTATAGCAATCAGCCCCAGCATTTT.

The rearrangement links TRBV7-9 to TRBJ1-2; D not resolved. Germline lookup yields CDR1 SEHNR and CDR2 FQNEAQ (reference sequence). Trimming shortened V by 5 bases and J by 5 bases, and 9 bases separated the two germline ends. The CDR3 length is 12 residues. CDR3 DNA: TGTGCCAGCAGCCCCTTGCGATATGGCTACACCTTC. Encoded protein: CASSPLRYGYTF.

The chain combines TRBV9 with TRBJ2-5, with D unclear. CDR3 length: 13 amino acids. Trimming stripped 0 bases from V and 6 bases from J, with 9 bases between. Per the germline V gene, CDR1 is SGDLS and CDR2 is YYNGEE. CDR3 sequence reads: CASSVVSGQTQYF. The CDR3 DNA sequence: TGTGCCAGCAGCGTAGTGTCAGGCCAGACCCAGTACTTC.

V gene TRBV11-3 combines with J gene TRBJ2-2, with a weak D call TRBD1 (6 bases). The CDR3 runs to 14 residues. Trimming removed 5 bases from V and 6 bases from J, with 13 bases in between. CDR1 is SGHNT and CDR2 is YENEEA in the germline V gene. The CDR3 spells CASSPGTNSGELFF. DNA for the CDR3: TGTGCCAGCAGCCCAGGGACAAACTCCGGGGAGCTGTTTTTT. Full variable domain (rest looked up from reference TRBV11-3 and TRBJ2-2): EAGVVQSPRYKIIEKKQPVAFWCNPISGHNTLYWYLQNLGQGPELLIRYENEEAVDDSQLPKDRFSAERLKGVDSTLKIQPAELGDSAVYLCASSPGTNSGELFFGEGSRLTVL.